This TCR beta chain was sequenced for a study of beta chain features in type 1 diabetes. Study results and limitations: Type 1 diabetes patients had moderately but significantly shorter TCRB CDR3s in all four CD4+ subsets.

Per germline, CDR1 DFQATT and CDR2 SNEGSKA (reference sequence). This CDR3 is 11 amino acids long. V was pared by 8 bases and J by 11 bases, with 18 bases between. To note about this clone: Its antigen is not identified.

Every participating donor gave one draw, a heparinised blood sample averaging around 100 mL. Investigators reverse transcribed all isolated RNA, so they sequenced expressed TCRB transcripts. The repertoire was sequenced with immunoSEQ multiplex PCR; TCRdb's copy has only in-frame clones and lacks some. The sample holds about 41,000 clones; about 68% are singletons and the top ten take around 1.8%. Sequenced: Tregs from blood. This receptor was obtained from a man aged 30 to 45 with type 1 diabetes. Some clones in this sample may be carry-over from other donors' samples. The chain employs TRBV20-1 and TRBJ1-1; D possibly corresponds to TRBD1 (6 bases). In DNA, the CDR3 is TGCAGTCCCCCTCCAGGGGCAGGGGCTTTCTTT. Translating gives CSPPPGAGAFF.